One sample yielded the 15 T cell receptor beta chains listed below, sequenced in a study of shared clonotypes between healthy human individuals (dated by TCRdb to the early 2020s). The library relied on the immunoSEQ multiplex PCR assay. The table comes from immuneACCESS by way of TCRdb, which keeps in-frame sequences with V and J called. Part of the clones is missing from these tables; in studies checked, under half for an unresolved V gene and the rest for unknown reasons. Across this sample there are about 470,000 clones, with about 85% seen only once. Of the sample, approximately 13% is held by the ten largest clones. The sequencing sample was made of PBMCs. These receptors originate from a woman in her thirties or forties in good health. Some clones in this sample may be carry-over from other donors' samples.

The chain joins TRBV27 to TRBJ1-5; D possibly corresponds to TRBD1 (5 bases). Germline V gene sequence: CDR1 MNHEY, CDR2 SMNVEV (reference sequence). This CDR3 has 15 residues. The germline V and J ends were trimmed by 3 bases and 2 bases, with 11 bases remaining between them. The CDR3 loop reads CASSLGTLGNQPQHF. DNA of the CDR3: TGTGCCAGCAGTTTGGGGACCCTAGGCAATCAGCCCCAGCATTTT.

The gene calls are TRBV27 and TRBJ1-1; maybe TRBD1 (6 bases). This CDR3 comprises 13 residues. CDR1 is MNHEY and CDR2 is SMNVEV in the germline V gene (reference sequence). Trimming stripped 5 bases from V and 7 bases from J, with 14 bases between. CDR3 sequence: CASSPRGGHEAFF. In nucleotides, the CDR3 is TGTGCCAGCAGTCCCCGGGGGGGCCATGAAGCTTTCTTT.

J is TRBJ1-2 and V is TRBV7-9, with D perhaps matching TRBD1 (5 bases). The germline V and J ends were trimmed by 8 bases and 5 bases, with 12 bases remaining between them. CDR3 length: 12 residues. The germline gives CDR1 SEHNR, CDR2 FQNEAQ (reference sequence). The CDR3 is CASEGDRYGYTF. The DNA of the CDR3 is TGTGCCAGCGAAGGGGATCGGTATGGCTACACCTTC.

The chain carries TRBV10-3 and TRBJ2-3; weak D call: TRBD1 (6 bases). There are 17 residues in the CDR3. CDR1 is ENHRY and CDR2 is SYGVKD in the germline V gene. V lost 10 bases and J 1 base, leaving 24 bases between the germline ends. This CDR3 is CATRGSSGSTGTDTQYF. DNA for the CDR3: TGTGCCACCAGGGGCTCCTCGGGGTCTACTGGCACAGATACGCAGTATTTT.

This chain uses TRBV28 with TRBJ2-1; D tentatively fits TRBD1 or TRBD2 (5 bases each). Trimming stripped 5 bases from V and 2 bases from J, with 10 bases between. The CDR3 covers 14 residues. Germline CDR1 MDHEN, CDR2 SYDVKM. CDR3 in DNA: TGTGCCAGCAGTAACGGGGACCCCTACAATGAGCAGTTCTTC. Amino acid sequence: CASSNGDPYNEQFF.

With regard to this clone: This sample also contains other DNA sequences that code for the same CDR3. CDR3 sequence (DNA): TGTGCCAGCAGTCCCAACTACGAGCAGTACTTC. This encodes CASSPNYEQYF. The gene calls are TRBV2 and TRBJ2-7, with D unclear. This CDR3 is 11 amino acids long. V lost 5 bases, J lost 3 bases, and 5 bases lay in between. Germline V CDR1 and CDR2: SNHLY, FYNNEI.

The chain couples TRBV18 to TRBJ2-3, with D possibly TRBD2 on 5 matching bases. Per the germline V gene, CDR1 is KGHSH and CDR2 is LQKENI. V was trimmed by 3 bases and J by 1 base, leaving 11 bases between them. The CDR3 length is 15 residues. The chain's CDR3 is CASSPGSERTDTQYF. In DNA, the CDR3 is TGTGCCAGCTCACCTGGTAGCGAACGCACAGATACGCAGTATTTT.

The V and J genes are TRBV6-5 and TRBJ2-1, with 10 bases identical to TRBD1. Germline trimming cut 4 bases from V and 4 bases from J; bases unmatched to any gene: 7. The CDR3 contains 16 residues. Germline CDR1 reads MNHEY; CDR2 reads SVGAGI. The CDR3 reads CASSSSGTGVYNEQFF. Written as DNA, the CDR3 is TGTGCCAGCAGTTCATCAGGGACAGGGGTATACAATGAGCAGTTCTTC.

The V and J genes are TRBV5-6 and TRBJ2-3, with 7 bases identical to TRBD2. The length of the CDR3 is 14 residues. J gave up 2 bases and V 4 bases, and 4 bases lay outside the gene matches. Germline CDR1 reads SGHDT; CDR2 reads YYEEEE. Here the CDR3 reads CASSPAGATDTQYF. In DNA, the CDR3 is TGTGCCAGCAGCCCCGCGGGAGCCACAGATACGCAGTATTTT.

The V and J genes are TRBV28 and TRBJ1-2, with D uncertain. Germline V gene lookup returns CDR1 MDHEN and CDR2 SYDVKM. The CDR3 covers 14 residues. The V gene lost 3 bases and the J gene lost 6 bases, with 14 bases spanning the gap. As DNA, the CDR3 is TGTGCCAGCAGTTTTGTGGGTTACTTGAATGGCTACACCTTC. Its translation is CASSFVGYLNGYTF.

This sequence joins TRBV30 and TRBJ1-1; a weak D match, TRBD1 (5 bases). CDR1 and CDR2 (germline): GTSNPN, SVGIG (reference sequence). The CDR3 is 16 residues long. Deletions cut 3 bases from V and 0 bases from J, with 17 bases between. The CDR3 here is CAWSPGTRVLNTEAFF. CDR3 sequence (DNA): TGTGCCTGGAGCCCGGGGACGCGGGTTCTGAACACTGAAGCTTTCTTT. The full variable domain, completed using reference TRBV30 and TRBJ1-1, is SQTIHQWPATLVQPVGSPLSLECTVEGTSNPNLYWYRQAAGRGLQLLFYSVGIGQISSEVPQNLSASRPQDRQFILSSKKLLLSDSGFYLCAWSPGTRVLNTEAFFGQGTRLTVV.

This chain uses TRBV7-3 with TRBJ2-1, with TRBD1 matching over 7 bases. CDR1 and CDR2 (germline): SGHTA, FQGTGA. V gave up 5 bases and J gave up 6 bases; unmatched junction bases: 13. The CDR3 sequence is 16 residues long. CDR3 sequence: CASSHRQGAFLNEQFF. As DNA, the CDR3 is TGTGCCAGCAGCCACCGACAGGGTGCCTTCCTCAATGAGCAGTTCTTC.

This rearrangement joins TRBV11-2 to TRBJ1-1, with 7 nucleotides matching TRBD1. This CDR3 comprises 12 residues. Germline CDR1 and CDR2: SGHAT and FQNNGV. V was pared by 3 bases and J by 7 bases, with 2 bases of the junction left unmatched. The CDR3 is CASSFRDSEAFF. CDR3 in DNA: TGTGCCAGCAGCTTCCGGGACAGTGAAGCTTTCTTT.

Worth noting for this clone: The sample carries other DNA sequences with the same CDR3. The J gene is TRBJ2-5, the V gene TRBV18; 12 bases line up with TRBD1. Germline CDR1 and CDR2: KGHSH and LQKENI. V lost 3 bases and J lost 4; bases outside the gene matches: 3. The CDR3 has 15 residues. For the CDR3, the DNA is TGTGCCAGCTCACCGGGGGACAGGGGGCGAGAGACCCAGTACTTC. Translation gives CASSPGDRGRETQYF.

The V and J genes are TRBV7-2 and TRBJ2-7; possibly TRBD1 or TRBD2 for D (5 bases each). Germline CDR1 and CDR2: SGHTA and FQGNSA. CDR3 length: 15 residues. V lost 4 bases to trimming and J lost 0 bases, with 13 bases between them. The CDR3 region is CASSSSWGSSYEQYF. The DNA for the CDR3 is TGTGCCAGCAGCTCCAGCTGGGGGAGCTCCTACGAGCAGTACTTC.